This record covers a single TCR beta chain. Its antigen is still unknown. This record comes from a study of T-cell reconstitution after alpha-beta-depleted transplantation in children. Unique molecular identifiers were incorporated when the TCRbeta library was constructed. Each CDR3 protein gets one entry after TCRdb re-called the PCR reads with MiXCR. The repertoire has 670,000 or so distinct CDR3 sequences, approximately 14% of them found once; the top ten carry around 0.8%. Germline V gives CDR1 SGHVT, CDR2 SQSDAQ. CDR3 size: 17 residues. V was trimmed by 5 bases and J by 0 bases, leaving 19 bases between them. General study points: It was reported that alpha-beta T cells came from several hundred expanded graft clones (about two months after transplant).

The input for sequencing was PBMCs, taken before TCRalphabeta/CD19-depleted stem cell transplant. J is TRBJ2-5 and V is TRBV7-4; perhaps TRBD1 as D (5 bases). The receptor was derived from a girl aged 2 to 10 with congenital amegakaryocytic thrombocytopenia, due to receive a stem cell transplant. For the CDR3, the DNA is TGTGCCAGCAGCCCACACGCTGCAGGGCGGTACCAAGAGACCCAGTACTTC. It codes for CASSPHAAGRYQETQYF.